Listed below are T cell receptor beta chains from one sample, sequenced in a study of Graves' ophthalmopathy and Graves' hyperthyroidism. MiXCR, applied by TCRdb to the multiplex PCR reads, yields one record per CDR3 protein. Of approximately 700,000 distinct CDR3 sequences in the sample, just over 40% were seen once. Sequencing input: peripheral blood. Every receptor here comes from an adult man with Graves' ophthalmopathy. Both conserved end residues are part of each CDR3. D genes are given only for firm matches. The listing skips clone size in some rows; elsewhere it reads once, few, many or a size class.

v_gene	d_gene	abundance	j_gene	CDR3aa	CDR3nt
TRBV20-1	TRBD1	many	TRBJ1-2	CSAPDKTGGYGYTF	TGCAGTGCACCCGATAAGACAGGGGGCTATGGCTACACCTTC
TRBV5-1	TRBD1	NA	TRBJ1-5	CASRTGDEHF	TGCGCCAGCAGGACAGGGGACGAGCATTTT
TRBV9	TRBD1	NA	TRBJ1-6	CASSQDIRDRGHNSPLHF	TGTGCCAGCAGCCAGGATATCCGCGACAGGGGGCATAATTCACCCCTCCACTTT
TRBV29-1	NA	NA	TRBJ2-7	CSVVLVASGEQYF	TGCAGCGTTGTGCTTGTCGCCTCCGGGGAGCAGTACTTC
TRBV14	NA	NA	TRBJ2-5	CASSRAWGHHETQYF	TGTGCCAGCAGCCGCGCCTGGGGGCACCATGAGACCCAGTACTTC
TRBV29-1	TRBD2	many	TRBJ2-5	CSVEGTNQETQYF	TGCAGCGTAGAAGGGACTAACCAAGAGACCCAGTACTTC
TRBV29-1	TRBD1	NA	TRBJ1-2	CSVARDRNYGYTF	TGCAGCGTCGCAAGGGACAGGAACTATGGCTACACCTTC
TRBV12-3/TRBV12-4	NA	many	TRBJ1-5	CASSLVVRGNQPQHF	TGTGCCAGCAGTTTAGTGGTAAGGGGAAATCAGCCCCAGCATTTT
TRBV12-3/TRBV12-4	NA	many	TRBJ1-5	CASSLDGSPSKPQHF	TGTGCCAGCAGTTTGGATGGCTCCCCTAGCAAGCCCCAGCATTTT
TRBV10-3	NA	NA	TRBJ1-2	CAISEGGSYTF	TGTGCCATCAGTGAGGGGGGAAGCTACACCTTC
TRBV10-3	TRBD1	NA	TRBJ1-2	CASSPQPGTGDYTF	TGTGCCAGCTCACCCCAACCGGGGACAGGAGACTACACCTTC
TRBV19	NA	many	TRBJ1-2	CATSELSVGYGYTF	TGTGCCACCTCCGAGTTGAGTGTGGGATATGGCTACACCTTC
TRBV24-1	NA	NA	TRBJ1-2	CATSEGLQYGYTF	TGTGCCACCAGTGAAGGACTCCAGTATGGCTACACCTTC
TRBV10-3	NA	few	TRBJ1-2	CAIMGDTSNYGYTF	TGTGCCATCATGGGGGACACCTCTAACTATGGCTACACCTTC
TRBV7-9	NA	NA	TRBJ1-4	CASSLAQGGYEKLFF	TGTGCCAGCAGCTTAGCGCAGGGAGGGTATGAAAAACTGTTTTTT
TRBV12-3/TRBV12-4	NA	many	TRBJ1-5	CASSTGEDQPQHF	TGTGCCAGCAGCACGGGGGAGGATCAGCCCCAGCATTTT
TRBV11-1	TRBD2	NA	TRBJ2-5	CASSLTSGGSEETQYF	TGTGCCAGCAGCCTGACTAGCGGGGGTTCGGAAGAGACCCAGTACTTC
TRBV7-7	NA	NA	TRBJ2-1	CASSLGHDSNNEQFF	TGTGCCAGCAGCTTAGGCCATGACAGTAACAATGAGCAGTTCTTC
TRBV10-3	TRBD1	NA	TRBJ2-3	CAISEPGQDRKDTQYF	TGTGCCATCAGTGAGCCCGGACAGGACCGAAAAGATACGCAGTATTTT
TRBV5-4	NA	many	TRBJ1-6	CASSPNRHSPLHF	TGTGCCAGCAGCCCCAATAGGCATTCACCCCTCCACTTT
TRBV10-3	TRBD1	many	TRBJ1-1	CAISESFWEGAGAFF	TGTGCCATCAGTGAGTCTTTTTGGGAGGGGGCAGGAGCTTTCTTT
TRBV11-2	NA	many	TRBJ1-1	CASSSTRSTEAFF	TGTGCCAGCAGCTCGACGCGAAGCACTGAAGCTTTCTTT
TRBV15	NA	NA	TRBJ1-5	CATSRVGGSGEQPQHF	TGTGCCACCAGCAGAGTGGGCGGGAGTGGGGAGCAGCCCCAGCATTTT
TRBV12-3/TRBV12-4	TRBD1	many	TRBJ2-7	CASTGTGTDEQYF	TGTGCCAGCACCGGGACAGGGACCGACGAGCAGTACTTC
TRBV25-1	NA	once	TRBJ1-2	CASCGGDPHGYTF	TGTGCCAGCTGTGGGGGGGACCCCCATGGCTACACCTTC
TRBV25-1	TRBD1	once	TRBJ2-1	CASRGQGRDEQFF	TGTGCCAGCAGGGGACAGGGGAGGGATGAGCAGTTCTTC
TRBV7-3	NA	NA	TRBJ1-3	CASSFYICSASTGGAGNTIYF	NA
TRBV25-1	NA	few	TRBJ2-3	CASYGASADTQYF	TGTGCCAGTTACGGGGCTTCTGCAGATACGCAGTATTTT
TRBV7-8	NA	many	TRBJ1-5	CANSLGHPGRNQPQHF	TGTGCCAACAGCTTAGGGCACCCGGGTCGGAATCAGCCCCAGCATTTT
TRBV29-1	NA	many	TRBJ1-4	CSVEDPGRGSEKLFF	TGCAGCGTTGAAGATCCAGGGAGGGGGAGTGAAAAACTGTTTTTT
TRBV12-3/TRBV12-4	NA	NA	TRBJ2-7	CASSGREGYSYEQYF	TGTGCCAGCAGTGGTCGTGAAGGTTACTCCTACGAGCAGTACTTC
TRBV7-2	TRBD1	NA	TRBJ2-7	CASSPDRGHSYEQYF	TGTGCCAGCAGTCCCGACAGGGGGCACAGCTACGAGCAGTACTTC
TRBV20-1	NA	many	TRBJ2-5	CSASGMLRTRETQYF	TGCAGTGCTAGTGGGATGTTGCGGACACGAGAGACCCAGTACTTC
TRBV4-2	NA	NA	TRBJ2-2	CASSQDGGPGELFF	TGTGCCAGCAGCCAAGACGGAGGGCCCGGGGAGCTGTTTTTT
TRBV2	TRBD1	many	TRBJ1-5	CASSDRVVPQPQHF	TGTGCCAGCAGCGACAGGGTTGTTCCGCAGCCCCAGCATTTT
TRBV6-2/TRBV6-3	NA	NA	TRBJ2-5	CASRYIETQYF	TGTGCCAGCAGGTACATTGAGACCCAGTACTTC
TRBV6-5	NA	many	TRBJ2-7	CASSYSGTFSYEQYF	TGTGCCAGCAGTTACTCGGGGACTTTCTCCTACGAGCAGTACTTC
TRBV6-5	NA	many	TRBJ1-2	CASSLVPRGNYGYTF	TGTGCCAGCAGTCTCGTCCCGCGAGGAAACTATGGCTACACCTTC
TRBV29-1	NA	NA	TRBJ2-1	CSVDQRNEQFF	TGCAGCGTTGATCAGCGCAATGAGCAGTTCTTC
TRBV10-3	NA	once	TRBJ1-1	CAISESQGLMNTEAFF	TGTGCCATCAGTGAGTCTCAGGGGCTAATGAACACTGAAGCTTTCTTT
TRBV7-2	NA	once	TRBJ2-2	CASSLVYERRNGELFF	TGTGCCAGCAGCTTAGTCTACGAGCGAAGGAACGGGGAGCTGTTTTTT
TRBV29-1	NA	NA	TRBJ2-5	CSVELVTQETRYF	TGCAGCGTTGAATTGGTCACCCAAGAGACCCGGTACTTC
TRBV12-3/TRBV12-4	TRBD1	NA	TRBJ2-7	CASTEGQDYEQYF	TGTGCCAGCACCGAGGGACAGGACTACGAGCAGTACTTC
TRBV19	TRBD2	few	TRBJ2-3	CASSIEAGGARTDTQYF	TGTGCCAGTAGTATTGAAGCGGGGGGCGCAAGGACAGATACGCAGTATTTT
TRBV25-1	NA	NA	TRBJ1-6	CASLAEGSPLHF	TGTGCCAGCTTAGCGGAGGGTTCACCCCTCCACTTT
TRBV7-6	TRBD1	NA	TRBJ1-2	CASSPTGGADGYTF	TGTGCCAGCAGCCCGACAGGGGGCGCCGATGGCTACACCTTC
TRBV7-8	NA	once	TRBJ1-6	CASSLVYRESPLHF	TGTGCCAGCAGCTTAGTGTACAGGGAGTCACCCCTCCACTTT
TRBV5-1	TRBD1	many	TRBJ1-5	CASSIDRGNQPQHF	TGCGCCAGCAGCATCGACAGGGGGAATCAGCCCCAGCATTTT
TRBV29-1	NA	NA	TRBJ2-3	CSVDAGDTQYF	TGCAGCGTTGACGCGGGTGATACGCAGTATTTT
TRBV7-9	NA	many	TRBJ2-7	CASSFHLTGEQYF	TGTGCCAGCAGCTTCCACCTGACGGGCGAGCAGTACTTC
TRBV4-1	NA	NA	TRBJ1-5	CASSRAAPNQPQHF	TGCGCCAGCAGCAGGGCGGCTCCTAATCAGCCCCAGCATTTT
TRBV7-2	NA	NA	TRBJ2-3	CASQGGWAGHKTQYF	TGTGCCAGCCAGGGGGGATGGGCCGGGCACAAAACGCAGTATTTT